Below, 8 T cell receptor beta chains from the same sample are listed, as sequenced in a study of blood T cells in healthy people across ages. Using a J-beta primer mix together with a sample-barcoded 5' primer, a second PCR was run for roughly 7 to 12 cycles. TCRdb re-called the 5' RACE reads with MiXCR, one entry per CDR3 protein. Here the sample spans about 1.6 million distinct CDR3 sequences, about 35% being singletons. The sequenced sample consisted of blood. The receptor source for this set is a young woman in good health.

The chain links TRBV11-2 to TRBJ2-1; TRBD2 aligns across 8 bases. V lost 3 bases to trimming and J lost 7 bases; unmatched junction nucleotides: 8. This CDR3 has 15 residues. CDR1 and CDR2 (germline): SGHAT, FQNNGV. The CDR3 coding sequence is TGTGCCAGCAGCTTTTCAGCGGGAGAGGGGAATGAGCAGTTCTTC. It specifies CASSFSAGEGNEQFF.

The chain recombines TRBV6-6 with TRBJ1-1, with D tentatively TRBD1 (6 bases). The CDR3 extends over 16 amino acids. Trimming left V 4 bases short and J 1 base short, with 16 bases between. Germline V lookup: CDR1 MNHNY, CDR2 SVGAGI (reference sequence). Here the CDR3 reads CASSSTPGQGNTEAFF. The CDR3 DNA is TGTGCCAGCAGTTCCACCCCGGGACAAGGGAACACTGAAGCTTTCTTT.

In this sample, this clonotype turned up a few times. The V and J genes are TRBV28 and TRBJ2-7; TRBD1 matches at 7 bases. The J call is uncertain, as TRBJ2-5 better fits the DNA end. The CDR3 has 15 amino acids. Germline CDR1 is MDHEN and CDR2 is SYDVKM. The CDR3 DNA reads as TGTGCCAGCAGCCCTCGGACAGGAAAAGGGGAGACCCAGTACTTC. Its protein product is CASSPRTGKGETQYF.

The gene calls are TRBV20-1 and TRBJ2-1; 12 bases are shared with TRBD2. The germline gives CDR1 DFQATT, CDR2 SNEGSKA (reference sequence). This CDR3 is 17 amino acids long. V lost 1 base to trimming and J lost 0 bases; unmatched junction nucleotides: 4. DNA of the CDR3: TGCAGTGCTAGAGGGCTAGCGGGGGGGTCCTCCTACAATGAGCAGTTCTTC. Its protein product is CSARGLAGGSSYNEQFF.

This clonotype was observed at least ten times. The rearrangement uses TRBV7-9 and TRBJ2-5; D not resolved. Germline V CDR1 and CDR2: SEHNR, FQNEAQ (reference sequence). The CDR3 spans 13 residues. V dropped 3 bases and J dropped 2 bases, with 7 bases sitting between them. Here the CDR3 reads CASSFLGQETQYF. As DNA, the CDR3 is TGTGCCAGCAGCTTCCTGGGGCAAGAGACCCAGTACTTC.

This clonotype was counted between two and nine times. Since a much larger clone is just one base distant, this may be a read error. The chain couples TRBV4-1 to TRBJ2-1, with D hard to call. The germline V gene encodes CDR1 MGHRA and CDR2 YSYEKL. The CDR3 runs 16 residues. CDR3 DNA: TGCGCCAGCAGCCAAGACGGCAGTAGCTCCTACAATGAGCGGTTCTTC. Its translation: CASSQDGSSSYNERFF.

The genes are TRBV20-1 and TRBJ2-5; D is tentatively TRBD1 or TRBD2 (5 bases each). This CDR3 comprises 14 residues. Trimming cost V 3 bases and J 7 bases, with 18 bases left between them. CDR1 and CDR2 from the germline V gene are DFQATT and SNEGSKA (reference sequence). The DNA of the CDR3 is TGCAGTGCTAGCGGTACCGGGACCCCAAGGACCCAGTACTTC. Residues: CSASGTGTPRTQYF.

This clonotype has a handful of counts. This chain connects TRBV15 to TRBJ2-1; TRBD2 matches at 7 bases. The CDR3 consists of 16 residues. Trimming took 1 base from V and 0 from J; bases not matched to a gene: 3. Germline assignment: CDR1 LNHNV and CDR2 YYDKDF (reference sequence). The CDR3 nucleotides read TGTGCCACCAGCAGAGGCCTAGCGGCCTCCTACAATGAGCAGTTCTTC. Translated: CATSRGLAASYNEQFF.